This T cell receptor beta chain was sequenced in a study of T cells in women clearing cervical HPV infection. The assay was immunoSEQ multiplex PCR, and TCRdb's table has in-frame clones only and misses some. The sample table includes some 11,000 clones. The CDR3 runs to 18 residues. Germline loops: CDR1 MGHRA, CDR2 YSYEKL. V was clipped by 1 base and J by 2 bases; unmatched bases: 10. On this clone: The sequence runs out 3 residues before the end of the CDR3; the remainder is reconstructed from the germline J gene.

The receptor's source is a woman aged 18 to 75 with a cervical HPV16 infection that either progressed to CIN3+ or cleared (not recorded which). The specimen was blood buffy coat. The rearrangement uses TRBV4-1 and TRBJ2-1; 8 bases line up with TRBD1. CDR3 sequence: CASSQGVVRTGTYNEQFF. The part of the CDR3 DNA that was read is TGCGCCAGCAGCCAAGGGGTAGTCAGGACAGGGACCTACAATGAG.